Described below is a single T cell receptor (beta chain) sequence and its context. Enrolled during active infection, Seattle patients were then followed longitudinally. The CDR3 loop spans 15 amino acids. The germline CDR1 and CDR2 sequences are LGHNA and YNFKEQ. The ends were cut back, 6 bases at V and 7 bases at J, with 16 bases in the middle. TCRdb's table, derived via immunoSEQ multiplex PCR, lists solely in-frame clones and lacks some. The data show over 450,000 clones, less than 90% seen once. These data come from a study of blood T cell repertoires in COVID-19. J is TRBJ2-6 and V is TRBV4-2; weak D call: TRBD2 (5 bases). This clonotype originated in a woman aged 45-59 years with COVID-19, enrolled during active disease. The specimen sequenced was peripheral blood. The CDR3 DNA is TGTGCCAGCAGGGGCACGGGGTCCTTTGCCAACGTCCTGACTTTC. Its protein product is CASRGTGSFANVLTF.